The rows below give T cell receptor beta chains drawn from one sample of a study of shared clonotypes between healthy human individuals. The repertoire was sequenced with immunoSEQ multiplex PCR; TCRdb's copy has only in-frame clones and lacks some. The profile shows millions of clones, around nine tenths of them singletons. What was sequenced was naive CD4+ T cells sorted from blood. The receptor set was obtained from a man between 18 and 29 years old in good health. Both conserved end residues are part of each CDR3. The order of the fields is clone size, D gene, J gene, V gene, CDR3 DNA, CDR3 protein. D genes are given only for firm matches. Clone size is given for some rows only: seen once, a few or many times, or a class if the clone is expanded.

clone_size: few; d_call: -; j_call: TRBJ2-3; v_call: TRBV7-9; cdr3_nt: TGTGCCAGCAGCTTAGGGACCACAGATACGCAGTATTTT; cdr3_aa: CASSLGTTDTQYF
clone_size: -; d_call: TRBD1; j_call: TRBJ1-1; v_call: TRBV7-2; cdr3_nt: TGTGCCAGCAGCTTACTGCAGGGGGCAGGCAAGAACACTGAAGCTTTCTTT; cdr3_aa: CASSLLQGAGKNTEAFF
clone_size: -; d_call: -; j_call: TRBJ2-7; v_call: TRBV19; cdr3_nt: TGTGCCAGTAGTCACACAGGGTTCTACGAGCAGTACTTC; cdr3_aa: CASSHTGFYEQYF
clone_size: -; d_call: -; j_call: TRBJ1-2; v_call: TRBV28; cdr3_nt: TGTGCCAGCGGTTACAGGGATGCGAACTATGGCTACACCTTC; cdr3_aa: CASGYRDANYGYTF
clone_size: once; d_call: -; j_call: TRBJ2-7; v_call: TRBV30; cdr3_nt: TGTGCCTGGAGTACACAGGGCCCCTACGAGCAGTACTTC; cdr3_aa: CAWSTQGPYEQYF
clone_size: -; d_call: -; j_call: TRBJ2-7; v_call: TRBV4-1; cdr3_nt: TGCGCCAGCAGCCTGGAGGGATACTACGAGCAGTACTTC; cdr3_aa: CASSLEGYYEQYF
clone_size: -; d_call: -; j_call: TRBJ2-5; v_call: TRBV6-1; cdr3_nt: TGTGCCAGCAGTGAATTGAGGAGTCCCCAGTACTTC; cdr3_aa: CASSELRSPQYF
clone_size: -; d_call: -; j_call: TRBJ1-5; v_call: TRBV7-9; cdr3_nt: TGTGCCAGCAGCCCAGCGGGGGGAGACAATCAGCCCCAGCATTTT; cdr3_aa: CASSPAGGDNQPQHF
clone_size: -; d_call: -; j_call: TRBJ2-5; v_call: TRBV14; cdr3_nt: TGTGCCAGCAGCCGCCTTGGTTTGCAGACCCAGTACTTC; cdr3_aa: CASSRLGLQTQYF
clone_size: -; d_call: -; j_call: TRBJ2-1; v_call: TRBV5-1; cdr3_nt: TGCGCCAGCCGGACCGGGACGGAGCACAATGAGCAGTTCTTC; cdr3_aa: CASRTGTEHNEQFF
clone_size: -; d_call: TRBD2; j_call: TRBJ2-5; v_call: TRBV11-2; cdr3_nt: TGTGCCAGCAGCCCCGGACTAGCGGGGTTGTACCAAGAGACCCAGTACTTC; cdr3_aa: CASSPGLAGLYQETQYF
clone_size: -; d_call: -; j_call: TRBJ2-3; v_call: TRBV4-1; cdr3_nt: TGCGCCAGCAGCTCACTTGGCGGTAGCACAGATACGCAGTATTTT; cdr3_aa: CASSSLGGSTDTQYF
clone_size: -; d_call: TRBD1; j_call: TRBJ2-7; v_call: TRBV2; cdr3_nt: TGTGCCAGCACTCCCGACAGGGGGAACTACGAGCAGTACTTC; cdr3_aa: CASTPDRGNYEQYF
clone_size: -; d_call: TRBD1; j_call: TRBJ1-4; v_call: TRBV4-1; cdr3_nt: TGCGCCAGCAGCCCCTCCGGGACAGACCTAAATGAAAAACTGTTTTTT; cdr3_aa: CASSPSGTDLNEKLFF
clone_size: -; d_call: TRBD1; j_call: TRBJ2-2; v_call: TRBV9; cdr3_nt: TGTGCCAGCAGCGTGTTACCGGGACAGGGGGCCACCGGGGAGCTGTTTTTT; cdr3_aa: CASSVLPGQGATGELFF
clone_size: -; d_call: -; j_call: TRBJ2-2; v_call: TRBV7-7; cdr3_nt: TGTGCTAGCAGCCCCCAGGTCCGTGGGACCGGGGAGCTGTTTTTT; cdr3_aa: CASSPQVRGTGELFF
clone_size: -; d_call: -; j_call: TRBJ2-3; v_call: TRBV7-9; cdr3_nt: TGTGCCAGCAGCTTAATGGATACGCAGTATTTT; cdr3_aa: CASSLMDTQYF
clone_size: once; d_call: -; j_call: TRBJ1-6; v_call: TRBV15; cdr3_nt: TGTGCCACCAGAAGTCCTACAGGCCAGAATTCACCCCTCCACTTT; cdr3_aa: CATRSPTGQNSPLHF
clone_size: -; d_call: -; j_call: TRBJ2-7; v_call: TRBV28; cdr3_nt: TGTGCCAGCAGTTTAAATTTGGCGACCTACGAGCAGTACTTC; cdr3_aa: CASSLNLATYEQYF
clone_size: -; d_call: -; j_call: TRBJ1-3; v_call: TRBV9; cdr3_nt: TGTGCCAGCAGTGCCCTGGGCAGCGGAAACACCATATATTTT; cdr3_aa: CASSALGSGNTIYF
clone_size: few; d_call: -; j_call: TRBJ2-7; v_call: TRBV5-1; cdr3_nt: TGCGCCAGCAGCTTGGTTCCGGGGGAATCTTACGAGCAGTACTTC; cdr3_aa: CASSLVPGESYEQYF
clone_size: few; d_call: TRBD1; j_call: TRBJ1-5; v_call: TRBV7-2; cdr3_nt: TGTGCCAGCAGCCAGGGGGGGGCGTTTGGCAATCAGCCCCAGCATTTT; cdr3_aa: CASSQGGAFGNQPQHF
clone_size: few; d_call: TRBD1; j_call: TRBJ2-7; v_call: TRBV7-9; cdr3_nt: TGTGCCAGCAGCGACAGGGCCTACGAGCAGTACTTC; cdr3_aa: CASSDRAYEQYF
clone_size: -; d_call: -; j_call: TRBJ1-1; v_call: TRBV5-8; cdr3_nt: TGTGCCAGCAGTCCTAGGGGAAGGGGTGAAGCTTTCTTT; cdr3_aa: CASSPRGRGEAFF
clone_size: -; d_call: -; j_call: TRBJ1-4; v_call: TRBV19; cdr3_nt: TGTGCCAGTAATTGGGGTCGAGGCCGGTCGGATGAAAAACTGTTTTTT; cdr3_aa: CASNWGRGRSDEKLFF
clone_size: -; d_call: -; j_call: TRBJ1-4; v_call: TRBV25-1; cdr3_nt: TGTGCCAGCAGTCAGGTCCAGGGGTATTTGGAAAAACTGTTTTTT; cdr3_aa: CASSQVQGYLEKLFF
clone_size: -; d_call: -; j_call: TRBJ2-6; v_call: TRBV18; cdr3_nt: TGTGCCAGCTCACCACCAGGGGTTGTCGTCCTGACTTTC; cdr3_aa: CASSPPGVVVLTF